Following are 10 T cell receptor beta chains from one sample sequenced in a study of naive and memory T cell subsets. An equimolar mix of two oligonucleotides served as the beta constant-region primer for TRBC1 and TRBC2. Ligated cDNA was amplified by four rounds of PCR with nested alpha and beta constant-region primers and SP2. Each CDR3 protein is one row after TCRdb ran MiXCR on the UMI-ligation and nested PCR reads. The sample records 95,000 to 150,000 distinct CDR3 sequences, approximately 37% being singletons. The sequenced sample was central memory CD4+ T cells from blood. These receptors originate from a human donor in good health.

This clonotype was counted many times. V is TRBV6-1 and J is TRBJ2-7, with 11 bases matching TRBD2. V lost 7 bases to trimming and J lost 4 bases; unmatched junction nucleotides: 9. The CDR3 extends over 15 amino acids. Germline V gene lookup returns CDR1 MNHNS and CDR2 SASEGT. CDR3 amino acids: CASMKLAGELYEQYF. CDR3 sequence (DNA): TGTGCCAGCATGAAACTAGCGGGAGAACTGTACGAGCAGTACTTC.

V and J are TRBV7-9 and TRBJ2-3; 7 bases are a match to TRBD2. This CDR3 comprises 14 residues. V trimming: 5 bases; J trimming: 5 bases; junction bases outside the gene matches: 7. CDR1 SEHNR and CDR2 FQNEAQ come from the germline V gene (reference sequence). The CDR3 region has the DNA TGTGCCAGCAGCCTAAGGAGGGAGGGAGATACGCAGTATTTT. This gives the protein CASSLRREGDTQYF.

The V call is TRBV25-1, the J call TRBJ2-2; the match to TRBD2 covers 10 bases. V lost 1 base and J lost 3; bases outside the gene matches: 8. This CDR3 region has 18 residues. From germline, CDR1 is MGHDK and CDR2 SYGVNS. CDR3 bases: TGTGCCAGCAGTGAATCACTGCTAGCGGGAGATTACACCGGGGAGCTGTTTTTT. Amino acids: CASSESLLAGDYTGELFF.

The chain recombines TRBV7-6 with TRBJ2-2; D possibly matches TRBD1 or TRBD2 (5 bases each). The CDR3 runs to 13 residues. Germline CDR1 and CDR2: SGHVS and FNYEAQ. Trimming removed 5 bases at V and 6 bases at J, with 10 bases between. The CDR3 is CASSRDAAGELFF. In DNA form, the CDR3 reads TGTGCCAGCAGCCGGGACGCGGCCGGGGAGCTGTTTTTT.

This chain connects TRBV7-9 to TRBJ1-1, with D hard to call. The CDR3 length is 14 residues. The germline V gene has CDR1 SEHNR and CDR2 FQNEAQ (reference sequence). The V and J ends lost 1 base and 6 bases respectively, with 12 bases between them. The CDR3 DNA reads as TGTGCCAGCAGCTTAGGAGGGAACGGCGCTGAAGCTTTCTTT. As protein: CASSLGGNGAEAFF.

This chain uses TRBV20-1 with TRBJ1-5, with D tentatively TRBD1 (5 bases). From germline, CDR1 is DFQATT and CDR2 SNEGSKA (reference sequence). Deletions cut 6 bases from V and 5 bases from J, with 20 bases between. This CDR3 is built from 15 residues. The CDR3 nucleotides are TGCAGTGCGCTAGGCACGAGGGGCGGCGATCAGCCCCAGCATTTT. Amino acids: CSALGTRGGDQPQHF.

This clonotype has more than one count but fewer than ten. The chain links TRBV20-1 to TRBJ2-3; 9 nucleotides agree with TRBD2. Germline values: CDR1 DFQATT, CDR2 SNEGSKA (reference sequence). V dropped 6 bases and J dropped 4; count of bases not matched to a gene: 14. This CDR3 is built from 16 residues. The CDR3 DNA is TGCAGTGCCACGTTTCCTCGAGGCGGGAGGGCAGATACGCAGTATTTT. As protein: CSATFPRGGRADTQYF.

This rearrangement joins TRBV20-1 to TRBJ2-2; D ambiguous. Germline loops: CDR1 DFQATT, CDR2 SNEGSKA (reference sequence). V was pared by 4 bases and J by 5 bases, with 11 bases between. This CDR3 has 13 residues. CDR3 bases: TGCAGTGCTACCCCCTTTCGGACCGGGGAGCTGTTTTTT. It encodes CSATPFRTGELFF.

V gene TRBV28 combines with J gene TRBJ2-1, with D hard to call. CDR1 MDHEN and CDR2 SYDVKM come from the germline V gene. The CDR3 length is 14 residues. Deletions cut 2 bases from V and 5 bases from J, with 10 bases between. This CDR3 is CASSLPFRNNEQFF. The CDR3 DNA sequence: TGTGCCAGCAGTTTACCCTTCCGGAACAATGAGCAGTTCTTC.

This clonotype was counted only a few times. The chain has TRBV29-1 and TRBJ2-3; no firm D call. The ends were cut back, 4 bases at V and 2 bases at J, with 7 bases in the middle. This CDR3 is built from 12 residues. Germline values: CDR1 SQVTM, CDR2 ANQGSEA. In nucleotides, the CDR3 is TGCAGCGTTGGCGCGACCACAGATACGCAGTATTTT. Translating gives CSVGATTDTQYF.